One and the same sample provided the 22 T cell receptor beta chains below, sequenced in a study of metastatic and nonmetastatic thyroid tumors. Thyroid surgery was preceded by no treatment in any patient. TCRdb re-analyzed the PCR reads through MiXCR. The table records about 15,000 clones, over 20% of them present only once. Specimen: tumor tissue. The receptors derive from a female donor with papillary thyroid cancer or a benign thyroid nodule (not recorded which). Some clones in this sample may be carry-over from other donors' samples.

This clone was observed a handful of times. The chain employs TRBV6-5 and TRBJ2-3, with D unclear. The CDR3 has 14 amino acids. Trimming pared 2 bases from V and 4 bases from J, leaving 10 bases between. Per the germline V gene, CDR1 is MNHEY and CDR2 is SVGAGI. The CDR3 here is CASSYLTWADTQYF. The CDR3 DNA sequence: TGTGCCAGCAGTTACCTCACGTGGGCAGATACGCAGTATTTT.

V gene TRBV11-2 combines with J gene TRBJ2-5; a possible D gene is TRBD2 (6 bases). The CDR3 is made up of 14 amino acids. The ends were cut back, 3 bases at V and 8 bases at J, with 16 bases in the middle. The germline V gene encodes CDR1 SGHAT and CDR2 FQNNGV. The DNA for the CDR3 is TGTGCCAGCAGCTTGGGGGGTTCCTGGGAAACCCAGTACTTC. Protein sequence: CASSLGGSWETQYF.

This clone was seen at least ten times. The same CDR3 is also encoded by other DNA sequences in this sample. This chain connects TRBV24-1 to TRBJ2-7; 9 nucleotides line up with TRBD1. Trimming removed 4 bases from V and 3 bases from J; junction bases left unmatched: 12. The CDR3 is made up of 17 amino acids. Germline V gives CDR1 KGHDR, CDR2 SFDVKD. The CDR3 nucleotides read TGTGCCACCAGTGACTCCCGGAGGGGACAGGGTATCTACGAGCAGTACTTC. Translating gives CATSDSRRGQGIYEQYF.

In this sample, this clone turned up a few times. The rearrangement joins TRBV27 to TRBJ2-7, with 7 bases aligning to TRBD2. CDR3 length equals 14 residues. Trimming cost V 5 bases and J 3 bases; bases outside gene matches: 7. Germline V CDR1 and CDR2: MNHEY, SMNVEV (reference sequence). Here the CDR3 DNA reads TGTGCCAGCAGTCCTACGCGGGAGAACTACGAGCAGTACTTC. The encoded protein is CASSPTRENYEQYF.

This sequence joins TRBV30 and TRBJ2-7, with 8 bases matching TRBD2. J gave up 4 bases and V 0 bases, and 5 bases lay outside the gene matches. CDR1 is GTSNPN and CDR2 is SVGIG in the germline V gene (reference sequence). The CDR3 totals 14 residues. DNA for the CDR3: TGTGCCTGGAGTGTAGGACTAGCAGGTTACGAGCAGTACTTC. It is translated as CAWSVGLAGYEQYF.

This clone has ten or more counts. A much bigger clone sits one base away, suggesting this may be a read error. This chain joins TRBV29-1 and TRBJ1-2; D perhaps matches TRBD1 (5 bases). This CDR3 has 14 residues. CDR1 and CDR2 (germline): SQVTM, ANQGSEA. V lost 4 bases and J lost 7, with 19 bases in between. The CDR3 loop reads CSVAGPGRACGYTF. The CDR3 bases are TGCAGCGTTGCGGGACCAGGGAGGGCCTGTGGCTACACCTTC.

In regard to this clone: One end of the junction is discordant with germline, which a read error may explain. This chain connects TRBV7-2 to TRBJ2-5; TRBD2 is a possible D gene (6 bases). CDR3 size: 13 residues. Germline V gene data show CDR1 as SGHTA and CDR2 as FQGNSA. The CDR3 DNA reads TGTGCCAGCAGCGTAGCTGGAGGGGAGACCCATTACTTC. Translated, it gives CASSVAGGETHYF.

The chain employs TRBV7-8 and TRBJ1-1; D might be TRBD1 (6 bases). CDR3 length equals 14 residues. Germline V gives CDR1 SGHVS, CDR2 FQNEAQ. Trimming removed 3 bases from V and 0 bases from J, with 8 bases in between. The CDR3 protein is CASSLDSMNTEAFF. DNA of the CDR3: TGTGCCAGCAGCTTGGACAGCATGAACACTGAAGCTTTCTTT.

To note about this clone: The conserved phenylalanine or tryptophan normally closing the CDR3 is absent here, so this likely arose from a read error. This chain joins TRBV5-1 and TRBJ2-3; 8 bases line up with TRBD2. The germline gives CDR1 SGHRS, CDR2 YFSETQ. The CDR3 consists of 15 residues. Written as DNA, the CDR3 is TGCTCCAGCAGCTTGGATGGACTAGCCTCAGATACGCAGTATTCT. Translated: CSSSLDGLASDTQYS.

As for this clone: One base away lies a much larger clone, so this may be a sequencing read error. The chain couples TRBV27 to TRBJ1-2; D not certain. CDR1 and CDR2 (germline): MNHEY, SMNVEV (reference sequence). This CDR3 comprises 13 residues. Trimming pared 6 bases from V and 4 bases from J, leaving 12 bases between. CDR3 region: CASRWGGGYGYTF. CDR3 nucleotides: TGTGCCAGCAGATGGGGTGGAGGCTATGGCTACACCTTC.

The rearrangement joins TRBV5-1 to TRBJ1-5; D unclear. The CDR3 contains 15 residues. In germline, CDR1 is SGHRS, CDR2 YFSETQ. V dropped 3 bases and J dropped 1 base, with 11 bases sitting between them. The CDR3 DNA reads as TGCGCCAGCAGCTACGCAACGGGCAGCAATCAGCCCCAGCATTTT. As protein: CASSYATGSNQPQHF. The entire variable domain, with the rest obtained from reference TRBV5-1 and TRBJ1-5, is as follows: KAGVTQTPRYLIKTRGQQVTLSCSPISGHRSVSWYQQTPGQGLQFLFEYFSETQRNKGNFPGRFSGRQFSNSRSEMNVSTLELGDSALYLCASSYATGSNQPQHFGDGTRLSIL.

This clone was picked up many times. A much larger clone differs from this one at a single base, so this may be a read error. Since the CDR3 does not end with the conserved phenylalanine or tryptophan, this likely comes from a read error. The chain employs TRBV6-1 and TRBJ1-4; the D gene is possibly TRBD1 (5 bases). The CDR3 consists of 14 residues. Trimming removed 4 bases at V and 7 bases at J, with 13 bases between. Germline-derived CDR1 and CDR2 are MNHNS and SASEGT. CDR3 sequence: CASSGLQEGEKLFL. The CDR3 nucleotides are TGTGCCAGCAGTGGACTACAGGAAGGTGAAAAACTGTTTCTT.

By share, this clone counts as medium-sized (0.01 to 0.1%). The J gene is TRBJ1-5, the V gene TRBV28; 8 bases are a match to TRBD1. Germline V gene lookup returns CDR1 MDHEN and CDR2 SYDVKM. Unmatched junction bases numbered 12, after V lost 4 bases and J lost 7 bases. CDR3 size: 16 residues. The CDR3 region is CASSSPGQGRRQPQHF. The DNA of the CDR3 is TGTGCCAGCAGTTCCCCCGGACAGGGCAGAAGGCAGCCCCAGCATTTT. The full variable domain, in which reference TRBV28 and TRBJ1-5 provide the parts outside the CDR3, is DVKVTQSSRYLVKRTGEKVFLECVQDMDHENMFWYRQDPGLGLRLIYFSYDVKMKEKGDIPEGYSVSREKKERFSLILESASTNQTSMYLCASSSPGQGRRQPQHFGDGTRLSIL.

By sample share, this clone is medium-sized (0.01 to 0.1%). The chain joins TRBV6-2 or TRBV6-3 to TRBJ2-5; either TRBD1 or TRBD2 may fit D (5 bases each). The ends were cut back, 4 bases at V and 5 bases at J, with 5 bases in the middle. The germline V gene encodes CDR1 MNHEY and CDR2 SVGEGT. This CDR3 comprises 11 residues. The CDR3 loop is CASSWGETQYF. DNA for the CDR3: TGTGCCAGCAGTTGGGGGGAGACCCAGTACTTC.

Within the sample, this clone is medium-sized. The chain is built from TRBV19 and TRBJ2-1; 13 positions match TRBD2. Germline lookup yields CDR1 LNHDA and CDR2 SQIVND (reference sequence). Losses at the gene ends were 6 bases for V and 10 bases for J; bases not matched to a gene: 6. The CDR3 extends over 14 amino acids. This CDR3 reads CASSKGLAGDEQFF. CDR3 sequence (DNA): TGTGCCAGTAGCAAAGGACTAGCGGGAGACGAGCAGTTCTTC.

The sample holds a few counts of this clone. The V call is TRBV6-1, the J call TRBJ1-4, with TRBD1 identical over 7 bases. The V segment lost 2 bases and the J segment 3 bases; nucleotides outside the gene matches: 12. The CDR3 totals 18 residues. Germline assignment: CDR1 MNHNS and CDR2 SASEGT. In DNA form, the CDR3 reads TGTGCCAGCAGTGAAATTCGGGGACAGTTTGTGGCTAATGAAAAACTGTTTTTT. Its translation is CASSEIRGQFVANEKLFF.

This clone was seen a handful of times. At one end, the junction sequence differs from germline, possibly due to a read error. This sequence joins TRBV6-4 and TRBJ2-7; D is perhaps TRBD2 (5 bases). Germline V lookup: CDR1 MRHNA, CDR2 SNTAGT. The CDR3 length is 13 residues. CDR3 loop: CVSSASWSSEQYF. The DNA for the CDR3 is TGTGTCAGCAGTGCTAGCTGGAGCTCGGAGCAGTACTTC.

This clone was observed at least ten times. CDR3 sequence: CASSQAVFRGEQYF. The CDR3 DNA follows: TGTGCCAGCAGCCAAGCAGTCTTCCGGGGGGAGCAGTACTTC. The chain employs TRBV14 and TRBJ2-7; D possibly corresponds to TRBD2 (6 bases). The CDR3 length is 14 residues. CDR1 is SGHDN and CDR2 is FVKESK in the germline V gene. With 1 base removed from V and 7 bases from J, the gap between germline ends came to 14 bases. Full variable domain (outside the CDR3, taken from reference TRBV14 and TRBJ2-7): EAGVTQFPSHSVIEKGQTVTLRCDPISGHDNLYWYRRVMGKEIKFLLHFVKESKQDESGMPNNRFLAERTGGTYSTLKVQPAELEDSGVYFCASSQAVFRGEQYFGPGTRLTVT.

This clone showed up many times. The chain links TRBV6-1 to TRBJ2-2; 11 nucleotides align to TRBD2. Germline values: CDR1 MNHNS, CDR2 SASEGT. This CDR3 comprises 16 residues. V trimming: 6 bases; J trimming: 6 bases; junction bases outside the gene matches: 9. In DNA, the CDR3 is TGTGCCAGCAGAACCCCACTAGCGGGAGTGTCCGGGGAGCTGTTTTTT. Translated: CASRTPLAGVSGELFF.

As for this clone: This sequence may be a read error, since a much larger clone differs from it by one base. The V call is TRBV5-4, the J call TRBJ2-7; D not certain. Germline-derived CDR1 and CDR2 are SGHNT and YYREEE (reference sequence). The CDR3 consists of 14 residues. Trimming left V 4 bases short and J 0 bases short, with 11 bases between. The CDR3 bases are TGTGCCAGCAGCCCTCTGGGGAACTCCTACGAGCAGTACTTC. Its translation: CASSPLGNSYEQYF.

This clone was recorded once. The CDR3 nucleotides read TGCAGTGCTAGAGTCCTAGCGGGGGGACACTACAATGAGCAGTTCTTC. Protein: CSARVLAGGHYNEQFF. The chain employs TRBV20-1 and TRBJ2-1; 11 bases agree with TRBD2. The CDR3 spans 16 residues. With V trimmed by 1 base and J by 3 bases, 5 bases remained unmatched. Germline CDR1 DFQATT, CDR2 SNEGSKA (reference sequence).

Comment on this clone: A junction end diverges from the germline sequence, so it may reflect a read error. The chain is built from TRBV6-4 and TRBJ1-2; D gene unclear. The CDR3 totals 12 residues. CDR1 and CDR2 (germline): MRHNA, SNTAGT. DNA for the CDR3: TGTGCCAACAGTGACGGCTTGGGCGTCTACACCTTC. Its protein is CANSDGLGVYTF.